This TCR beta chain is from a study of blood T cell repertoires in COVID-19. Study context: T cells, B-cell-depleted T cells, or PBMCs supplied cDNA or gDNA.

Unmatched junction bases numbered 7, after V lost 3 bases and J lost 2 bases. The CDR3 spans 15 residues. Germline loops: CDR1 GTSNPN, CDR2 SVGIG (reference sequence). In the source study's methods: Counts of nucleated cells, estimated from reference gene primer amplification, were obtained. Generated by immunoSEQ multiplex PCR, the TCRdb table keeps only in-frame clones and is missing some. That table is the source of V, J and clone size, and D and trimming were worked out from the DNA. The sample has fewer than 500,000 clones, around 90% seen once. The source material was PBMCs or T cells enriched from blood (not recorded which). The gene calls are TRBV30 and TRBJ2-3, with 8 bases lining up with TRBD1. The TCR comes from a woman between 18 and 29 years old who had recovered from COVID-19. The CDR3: CAWSDGTGNTDTQYF. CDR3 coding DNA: TGTGCCTGGAGCGACGGGACAGGAAACACAGATACGCAGTATTTT.